In this sample, the clone carrying this TCR beta chain turned up many times. The antigen remains unidentified. Time point described: newly diagnosed GD, antithyroid drugs for less than 3 months. After RNA was extracted from PBMCs, the TCR library was made from it. The data stem from a study of regulatory T cells in long-lasting Graves disease. Looking at the study overall: Patients newly diagnosed with Graves' had been on antithyroid drugs for under 3 months.

iRepertoire HTBI primers and Arm-PCR of CDR3 regions built TCR beta libraries. TCRdb re-analysed the multiplex PCR reads in MiXCR, keeping a single row per CDR3 protein. The table includes approximately 250,000 distinct CDR3 sequences, approximately 16% detected once. Findings and limits, study-wide: The study found TRBV28, TRBJ1-2 and TRBJ2-5 favored in persistent disease. Those with persistent disease had in common more public clonotypes (fewer than 3,000) than new patients (approximately 970). Having only a small sample size may have limited accuracy.

CDR3 size: 16 residues. V shed 3 bases and J 1 base; nucleotides not matched to a gene: 7. Germline CDR1 SGHAT, CDR2 FQNNGV. The input for sequencing was peripheral blood mononuclear cells (PBMCs), taken at new diagnosis, from a patient treated with antithyroid drugs. This TCR was sampled from a female donor with Graves disease. This chain uses TRBV11-2 with TRBJ2-3; TRBD2 agrees at 7 bases. This CDR3 reads CASSFKSGGRTDTQYF. The CDR3 DNA is TGTGCCAGCAGCTTCAAATCGGGAGGCCGCACAGATACGCAGTATTTT.